Shown below are 16 T cell receptor beta chains from a single sample sequenced in a study of blood T cell repertoires in COVID-19. Clones were read by immunoSEQ multiplex PCR, and TCRdb kept only the in-frame ones, dropping some. The sample carries approximately 260,000 clones, approximately 89% recorded once. Input material: peripheral blood. Receptors originate from a woman in her 70s with COVID-19, enrolled during active disease.

This clone showed up just once. The chain couples TRBV7-9 to TRBJ2-2, with 9 positions matching TRBD2. The germline V gene encodes CDR1 SEHNR and CDR2 FQNEAQ (reference sequence). The CDR3 has 17 amino acids. J lost 7 bases, V lost 0 bases, and 9 bases had no gene match. The CDR3 loop reads CASSLAIGGRDGGELFF. CDR3 sequence (DNA): TGTGCCAGCAGCTTAGCAATCGGCGGGAGGGATGGCGGGGAGCTGTTTTTT.

This chain uses TRBV24-1 with TRBJ2-5, with D maybe TRBD2 (7 bases). CDR3 size: 15 residues. Germline CDR1 reads KGHDR; CDR2 reads SFDVKD. Between the trimmed V and J ends, which lost 5 bases and 2 bases, there was a span of 14 bases. The CDR3 coding sequence is TGTGCCACCAGTGGGGGGGGCGCGGGTCAAGAGACCCAGTACTTC. It encodes CATSGGGAGQETQYF.

The V call is TRBV5-6, the J call TRBJ1-5; TRBD1 matches at 11 bases. J gave up 5 bases and V 4 bases, and 8 bases lay outside the gene matches. The germline V gene has CDR1 SGHDT and CDR2 YYEEEE. CDR3 length equals 16 residues. CDR3 in amino acids: CASSPGGQGAHQPQHF. The CDR3 DNA reads as TGTGCCAGCAGCCCGGGAGGACAGGGGGCACATCAGCCCCAGCATTTT.

The chain carries TRBV30 and TRBJ1-1, with 7 positions matching TRBD1. With V trimmed by 5 bases and J by 9 bases, 12 bases remained unmatched. From germline, CDR1 is GTSNPN and CDR2 SVGIG (reference sequence). The CDR3 contains 13 residues. CDR3 residues: CAWEDRPSPKAFF. The CDR3 nucleotides read TGTGCCTGGGAGGACAGGCCCTCACCTAAAGCTTTCTTT.

The chain joins TRBV27 to TRBJ2-7; 7 positions match TRBD1. The junction had 5 bases not matched to a gene; V was cut back by 0 bases and J by 3 bases. CDR3 length: 15 amino acids. Germline values: CDR1 MNHEY, CDR2 SMNVEV (reference sequence). CDR3 coding DNA: TGTGCCAGCAGTTTATCCGACAGGGTGTACTACGAGCAGTACTTC. Encoded protein: CASSLSDRVYYEQYF.

The table lists this clone with a few counts. V usage is TRBV25-1 and J usage is TRBJ1-4; TRBD1 matches at 10 bases. The V and J ends lost 3 bases and 6 bases, in that order; junction bases with no gene match: 1. The CDR3 has 14 amino acids. CDR1 MGHDK and CDR2 SYGVNS come from the germline V gene. The CDR3 protein is CASSEGQGYEKLFF. In DNA form, the CDR3 reads TGTGCCAGCAGTGAGGGACAGGGGTATGAAAAACTGTTTTTT.

The sample holds one count of this clone. The chain has TRBV19 and TRBJ2-5; TRBD2 aligns across 9 bases. The CDR3 runs to 13 residues. The J segment lost 5 bases and the V segment lost 9 bases, leaving 7 bases of the junction unmatched. Germline lookup yields CDR1 LNHDA and CDR2 SQIVND (reference sequence). CDR3 sequence: CASRPLAGETQYF. DNA of the CDR3: TGTGCCAGCCGACCCCTAGCGGGGGAGACCCAGTACTTC. Complete variable domain (other parts from reference TRBV19 and TRBJ2-5): DGGITQSPKYLFRKEGQNVTLSCEQNLNHDAMYWYRQDPGQGLRLIYYSQIVNDFQKGDIAEGYSVSREKKESFPLTVTSAQKNPTAFYLCASRPLAGETQYFGPGTRLLVL.

This clone was counted a single time. CDR3 residues: CSVLQPGRSSYNEQFF. For the CDR3, the DNA is TGCAGCGTTTTGCAGCCCGGAAGGAGCTCCTACAATGAGCAGTTCTTC. The gene calls are TRBV29-1 and TRBJ2-1; D is undetermined. V lost 5 bases to trimming and J lost 0 bases, with 17 bases between them. Germline CDR1 and CDR2: SQVTM and ANQGSEA. The CDR3 has 16 residues.

The V gene is TRBV7-9, the J gene TRBJ1-5; D is perhaps TRBD1 (5 bases). V lost 1 base and J lost 5, with 9 bases in between. Germline V lookup: CDR1 SEHNR, CDR2 FQNEAQ (reference sequence). The CDR3 is 14 amino acids. CDR3 in DNA: TGTGCCAGCAGCTTAGGAACAGGAGATCAGCCCCAGCATTTT. Residues: CASSLGTGDQPQHF. The full variable domain, in which reference TRBV7-9 and TRBJ1-5 provide the parts outside the CDR3, is DTGVSQNPRHKITKRGQNVTFRCDPISEHNRLYWYRQTLGQGPEFLTYFQNEAQLEKSRLLSDRFSAERPKGSFSTLEIQRTEQGDSAMYLCASSLGTGDQPQHFGDGTRLSIL.

This chain connects TRBV7-2 to TRBJ2-1, with 8 bases identical to TRBD2. The CDR3 consists of 15 residues. CDR1 and CDR2 (germline): SGHTA, FQGNSA. V lost 5 bases to trimming and J lost 0 bases; unmatched junction nucleotides: 3. The CDR3 loop reads CASSLSGSSYNEQFF. The CDR3 nucleotides read TGTGCCAGCAGCCTGAGCGGGAGCTCCTACAATGAGCAGTTCTTC.

CDR3 DNA: TGCAGTGCTAGTGACAGGGTAAGGCAGCCCCAGCATTTT. Amino acids: CSASDRVRQPQHF. The chain is built from TRBV20-1 and TRBJ1-5, with 7 nucleotides matching TRBD1. V lost 3 bases and J lost 7; bases outside the gene matches: 6. The CDR3 extends over 13 amino acids. Germline V gene data show CDR1 as DFQATT and CDR2 as SNEGSKA (reference sequence).

The genes are TRBV18 and TRBJ1-1; weak D call: TRBD1 (5 bases). Germline V gene data show CDR1 as KGHSH and CDR2 as LQKENI. V lost 3 bases and J 4 bases, leaving 15 bases between the germline ends. The CDR3 extends over 15 amino acids. The CDR3 DNA reads TGTGCCAGCTCACCGACCCTTCGGAGGGGCACTGAAGCTTTCTTT. It is translated as CASSPTLRRGTEAFF.

CDR3 nucleotides: TGTGCCAGCAGCACCACACCGGGTCAGCCCCAGCATTTT. It translates to CASSTTPGQPQHF. The chain combines TRBV6-2 or TRBV6-3 with TRBJ1-5; D call uncertain. Germline lookup yields CDR1 MNHEY and CDR2 SVGEGT. V lost 6 bases and J 6 bases, leaving 12 bases between the germline ends. The CDR3 is 13 residues long.

J is TRBJ1-1 and V is TRBV4-1; D not resolved. Looked up from germline, CDR1 is MGHRA and CDR2 is YSYEKL. The ends were cut back, 0 bases at V and 4 bases at J, with 12 bases in the middle. This CDR3 comprises 15 residues. This CDR3 is CASSQEAEVATEAFF. The CDR3 DNA follows: TGCGCCAGCAGCCAAGAAGCGGAGGTGGCCACTGAAGCTTTCTTT.

The chain combines TRBV5-8 with TRBJ2-3, with D maybe TRBD1 (5 bases). CDR1 SGHTS and CDR2 YDEGEE come from the germline V gene. CDR3 size: 14 residues. The ends were cut back, 2 bases at V and 2 bases at J, with 9 bases in the middle. CDR3 residues: CASSFSRATDTQYF. CDR3 in DNA: TGTGCCAGCAGCTTCTCCAGGGCCACAGATACGCAGTATTTT.

The V gene is TRBV9, the J gene TRBJ1-5, with D possibly TRBD1 on 5 matching bases. The germline V gene encodes CDR1 SGDLS and CDR2 YYNGEE. Between the trimmed V and J ends, which lost 3 bases and 2 bases, there was a span of 18 bases. CDR3 length: 17 amino acids. This chain's CDR3 is CASSGGLSGGGNQPQHF. Here the CDR3 DNA reads TGTGCCAGCAGCGGAGGGTTAAGCGGGGGTGGCAATCAGCCCCAGCATTTT.